This TCR beta chain was documented in a study of CD8 T cells in ankylosing spondylitis (dated by TCRdb to about 2017). Study-level background: T cell receptor beta repertoires were profiled in healthy donors and ankylosing spondylitis patients so that disease-linked TCR variants could be found. Samples of peripheral blood were taken, and for ankylosing spondylitis patients, synovial fluid was collected as well. The full study cohort comprised roughly 24 ankylosing spondylitis patients and 110 or so healthy donors. Broad study findings and their caveats: The disease-linked clones were reported to be significantly enriched in matched synovial fluid samples from ankylosing spondylitis patients. A CD8+ phenotype was shown by the disease-linked clones, which were found at relatively low frequencies in peripheral blood. Blood from ankylosing spondylitis patients appeared to be characterized by a TCR beta motif made up of about 8 highly homologous amino acid variants. Some motif variants had previously been reported in the synovial fluid and blood of reactive arthritis patients, which suggests shared mechanisms of disease initiation.

This clonotype was detected many times. Its antigen is currently not known. Base-call qualities are not available, and no considerably larger clone is one nucleotide away. Sequencer: Illumina HiSeq 2500. TCR beta libraries were prepared by quantitative 5'-RACE with molecular barcodes. As for the original processing: To identify disease-linked TCR variants, a new computational method was used, one built on a probabilistic model of VDJ rearrangement. Using fastp at Q25 and MiXCR, TCRdb reprocessed the public reads and kept productive beta chains. Rows with one shared CDR3 protein collapse into an entry with the most common genes and DNA. TCRdb assigned the V and J calls; the authors' analysis was not used. This sample is represented by 200,000 to 300,000 distinct CDR3 sequences; more than 9% of them were singletons. Of the sample, about 2.5% is held by the ten largest clones. The CDR1 and CDR2 encoded by the germline V gene are SGHVS and FQNEAQ. At the junction V is shortened by 1 base and J by 8 bases, with 14 bases in between. There are 14 amino acids in the CDR3, from cysteine to phenylalanine inclusive. Only the CDR3 part of the read is kept: 42 bases, read in frame from the first base.

The chain is made from TRBV7-8 and TRBJ1-2, with TRBD1 perhaps the D gene, on 6 matching bases. The sample taken for sequencing was blood, either unsorted or a sorted T cell fraction (not recorded which). This receptor was identified in a male donor with ankylosing spondylitis or in good health (not recorded which). The DNA sequence reads TGTGCCAGCAGCTTAGAAGGGGGAATCGGCGGCTACACCTTC. Translated, this is CASSLEGGIGGYTF. The full variable domain, completed from the reference TRBV7-8 and TRBJ1-2 proteins outside the CDR3, reads GAGVSQSPRYKVAKRGQDVALRCDPISGHVSLFWYQQALGQGPEFLTYFQNEAQLDKSGLPSDRFFAERPEGSVSTLKIQRTQQEDSAVYLCASSLEGGIGGYTFGSGTRLTVV.